This TCR beta chain was obtained from a study of control samples from healthy donors and cancer patients. The data were produced by immunoSEQ multiplex PCR, yet TCRdb's version contains in-frame clones alone and is incomplete. The sample carries about 130,000 clones, 93% recorded once. The CDR3 extends over 15 amino acids. Looked up from germline, CDR1 is LNHNV and CDR2 is YYDKDF (reference sequence). V was trimmed by 8 bases and J by 0 bases, leaving 14 bases between them. This clonotype was sampled from a man aged 45-65 years with head and neck cancer. The J gene is TRBJ1-5, the V gene TRBV15, with D possibly being TRBD1 (6 bases). The sample consisted of PBMCs. CDR3: CATEPGHYSNQPQHF. The CDR3 DNA reads as TGTGCCACCGAACCGGGACACTATAGCAATCAGCCCCAGCATTTT.